The rows below give T cell receptor beta chains drawn from one sample of a study of early T cells in non-severe SARS-CoV-2 infection. TCRdb fed the 5' RACE reads into MiXCR, producing one record per CDR3 protein. This repertoire shows about 64,000 distinct CDR3 sequences, roughly 12% found once; its top ten account for just under 3%. Source: whole blood, taken at baseline. These receptors came from an adult who was a healthcare worker with PCR-confirmed SARS-CoV-2 infection or an uninfected control (not recorded which). Both conserved end residues are part of each CDR3. Fields, in order: J gene, clone size, V gene, D gene, CDR3 protein, CDR3 DNA. D genes are given only for firm matches. Clone size is stated in some rows and not others, as once, few, many or a class when expanded.

J gene: TRBJ2-7; clone size: few; V gene: TRBV7-8; D gene: -; CDR3 protein: CASSFKGAYEQYF; CDR3 DNA: TGTGCCAGCAGCTTCAAAGGGGCCTACGAGCAGTACTTC
J gene: TRBJ2-7; clone size: many; V gene: TRBV20-1; D gene: -; CDR3 protein: CSARGGTYEQYF; CDR3 DNA: TGCAGTGCTAGAGGCGGAACCTACGAGCAGTACTTC
J gene: TRBJ1-6; clone size: -; V gene: TRBV7-9; D gene: -; CDR3 protein: CASSPLGGDNSPLHF; CDR3 DNA: TGTGCCAGCAGCCCCCTCGGAGGGGATAATTCACCCCTCCACTTT
J gene: TRBJ2-7; clone size: many; V gene: TRBV20-1; D gene: -; CDR3 protein: CSARGLVPYEQYF; CDR3 DNA: TGCAGTGCTAGAGGACTAGTTCCCTACGAGCAGTACTTC
J gene: TRBJ2-3; clone size: -; V gene: TRBV29-1; D gene: -; CDR3 protein: CSTTKPGTDTQYF; CDR3 DNA: TGCAGCACTACGAAGCCTGGCACAGATACGCAGTATTTT
J gene: TRBJ2-4; clone size: many; V gene: TRBV30; D gene: -; CDR3 protein: CAWSVSGLAKNIQYF; CDR3 DNA: TGTGCCTGGAGTGTAAGCGGATTAGCCAAAAACATTCAGTACTTC
J gene: TRBJ2-1; clone size: few; V gene: TRBV5-6; D gene: -; CDR3 protein: CASSVSGIYNEQFF; CDR3 DNA: TGTGCCAGCAGCGTCAGTGGCATCTACAATGAGCAGTTCTTC
J gene: TRBJ1-1; clone size: -; V gene: TRBV5-1; D gene: -; CDR3 protein: CASSLGASYTEAFF; CDR3 DNA: TGCGCCAGCAGCTTGGGGGCCAGCTACACTGAAGCTTTCTTT
J gene: TRBJ1-1; clone size: few; V gene: TRBV6-5; D gene: -; CDR3 protein: CASSYRNTEAFF; CDR3 DNA: TGTGCCAGCAGTTACCGGAACACTGAAGCTTTCTTT
J gene: TRBJ2-5; clone size: -; V gene: TRBV4-1; D gene: -; CDR3 protein: CASSQAAFEGAQYF; CDR3 DNA: TGCGCCAGCAGCCAAGCAGCGTTTGAGGGGGCCCAGTACTTC
J gene: TRBJ1-2; clone size: -; V gene: TRBV6-1; D gene: -; CDR3 protein: CASSESTAYRGYTF; CDR3 DNA: TGTGCCAGCAGTGAATCGACAGCCTATCGGGGCTACACCTTC
J gene: TRBJ1-2; clone size: few; V gene: TRBV2; D gene: -; CDR3 protein: CASSEHGYTF; CDR3 DNA: TGTGCCAGCAGCGAACACGGCTACACCTTC
J gene: TRBJ2-3; clone size: few; V gene: TRBV11-2; D gene: -; CDR3 protein: CASSLGGNRVSDTQYF; CDR3 DNA: TGTGCCAGCAGCTTAGGAGGGAACAGAGTATCTGATACGCAGTATTTT
J gene: TRBJ1-2; clone size: few; V gene: TRBV18; D gene: TRBD1; CDR3 protein: CASSPQVAQGNGYTF; CDR3 DNA: TGTGCCAGCTCACCTCAGGTGGCACAGGGGAATGGCTACACCTTC
J gene: TRBJ1-5; clone size: few; V gene: TRBV10-1; D gene: -; CDR3 protein: CASSEGINQPQHF; CDR3 DNA: TGCGCCAGCAGTGAGGGGATCAATCAGCCCCAGCATTTT
J gene: TRBJ2-2; clone size: -; V gene: TRBV7-7; D gene: -; CDR3 protein: CASSRGAAGELFF; CDR3 DNA: TGTGCTAGCAGTCGGGGGGCGGCCGGGGAGCTGTTTTTT
J gene: TRBJ1-5; clone size: many; V gene: TRBV19; D gene: -; CDR3 protein: CASSIPGNQPQHF; CDR3 DNA: TGTGCCAGTAGTATACCAGGCAATCAGCCCCAGCATTTT
J gene: TRBJ2-5; clone size: few; V gene: TRBV7-9; D gene: -; CDR3 protein: CASSPAGGGTQYF; CDR3 DNA: TGTGCCAGCAGCCCGGCCGGAGGGGGGACCCAGTACTTC
J gene: TRBJ2-7; clone size: -; V gene: TRBV10-3; D gene: TRBD1; CDR3 protein: CAITSDRVATYEQYF; CDR3 DNA: TGTGCCATCACCAGCGACAGGGTAGCAACCTACGAGCAGTACTTC
J gene: TRBJ2-2; clone size: -; V gene: TRBV18; D gene: -; CDR3 protein: CASSPQGDTGELFF; CDR3 DNA: TGTGCCAGCTCACCACAGGGAGACACCGGGGAGCTGTTTTTT
J gene: TRBJ1-4; clone size: many; V gene: TRBV7-8; D gene: TRBD1; CDR3 protein: CASSDRGPLPGEKLFF; CDR3 DNA: TGTGCCAGCAGCGACAGGGGGCCCTTGCCCGGTGAAAAACTGTTTTTT
J gene: TRBJ1-2; clone size: -; V gene: TRBV2; D gene: -; CDR3 protein: CAGREGGNYGYTF; CDR3 DNA: TGTGCCGGGCGAGAGGGGGGTAACTATGGCTACACCTTC
J gene: TRBJ2-7; clone size: many; V gene: TRBV30; D gene: TRBD1; CDR3 protein: CAWSVPTLGQAAYEQYF; CDR3 DNA: TGTGCCTGGAGTGTCCCGACGTTGGGACAGGCCGCCTACGAGCAGTACTTC
J gene: TRBJ2-5; clone size: -; V gene: TRBV7-2; D gene: -; CDR3 protein: CASSLARGLETQYF; CDR3 DNA: TGTGCCAGCAGCTTAGCCCGGGGTTTAGAGACCCAGTACTTC
J gene: TRBJ2-5; clone size: -; V gene: TRBV3-1; D gene: TRBD1; CDR3 protein: CASSQEGQGRETQYF; CDR3 DNA: TGTGCCAGCAGCCAAGAAGGACAGGGCAGAGAGACCCAGTACTTC
J gene: TRBJ1-1; clone size: many; V gene: TRBV6-2/TRBV6-3; D gene: -; CDR3 protein: CASRQTGGDTEAFF; CDR3 DNA: TGTGCCAGCAGACAGACAGGAGGGGACACTGAAGCTTTCTTT
J gene: TRBJ2-3; clone size: -; V gene: TRBV6-5; D gene: TRBD2; CDR3 protein: CASSRLAGGLRFDTDTQYF; CDR3 DNA: TGTGCCAGCAGCCGACTAGCGGGGGGCCTTAGGTTCGATACAGATACGCAGTATTTT
J gene: TRBJ2-3; clone size: -; V gene: TRBV20-1; D gene: TRBD1; CDR3 protein: CSADSGTASTDTQYF; CDR3 DNA: TGCAGTGCCGACTCCGGGACAGCTAGCACAGATACGCAGTATTTT
J gene: TRBJ2-7; clone size: -; V gene: TRBV5-4; D gene: TRBD2; CDR3 protein: CASSPLAGGGEQYF; CDR3 DNA: TGTGCCAGCAGCCCATTAGCGGGGGGCGGCGAGCAGTACTTC
J gene: TRBJ2-7; clone size: -; V gene: TRBV6-6; D gene: -; CDR3 protein: CASSDPYEQYF; CDR3 DNA: TGTGCCAGCAGTGACCCCTACGAGCAGTACTTC
J gene: TRBJ2-3; clone size: few; V gene: TRBV6-6; D gene: -; CDR3 protein: CASSGAVRGSTDTQYF; CDR3 DNA: TGTGCCAGCAGTGGCGCAGTACGGGGTAGCACAGATACGCAGTATTTT
J gene: TRBJ1-2; clone size: once; V gene: TRBV20-1; D gene: -; CDR3 protein: CSARNGGAGHGYTF; CDR3 DNA: TGCAGTGCTAGAAATGGGGGCGCGGGTCATGGCTACACCTTC
J gene: TRBJ1-1; clone size: few; V gene: TRBV4-3; D gene: -; CDR3 protein: CASSQEDRSTEAFF; CDR3 DNA: TGCGCCAGCAGCCAAGAGGACCGAAGCACTGAAGCTTTCTTT
J gene: TRBJ2-2; clone size: few; V gene: TRBV4-1; D gene: -; CDR3 protein: CASSHAKGDTGELFF; CDR3 DNA: TGCGCCAGCAGCCACGCAAAAGGCGACACCGGGGAGCTGTTTTTT
J gene: TRBJ1-1; clone size: many; V gene: TRBV5-4; D gene: -; CDR3 protein: CASSLGYGNTEAFF; CDR3 DNA: TGTGCCAGCAGCTTGGGCTACGGGAACACTGAAGCTTTCTTT
J gene: TRBJ2-7; clone size: few; V gene: TRBV6-5; D gene: TRBD1; CDR3 protein: CASSYLDRGYEQYF; CDR3 DNA: TGTGCCAGCAGTTACCTCGACAGGGGCTACGAGCAGTACTTC
J gene: TRBJ2-5; clone size: -; V gene: TRBV20-1; D gene: TRBD2; CDR3 protein: CSARLAGGHQETQYF; CDR3 DNA: TGCAGTGCTAGACTAGCGGGGGGGCACCAAGAGACCCAGTACTTC
J gene: TRBJ2-5; clone size: many; V gene: TRBV7-2; D gene: TRBD1; CDR3 protein: CASSLWGQLKETQYF; CDR3 DNA: TGTGCCAGCAGCTTATGGGGACAGCTGAAAGAGACCCAGTACTTC
J gene: TRBJ2-5; clone size: -; V gene: TRBV9; D gene: TRBD2; CDR3 protein: CASSVTVTSGQETQYF; CDR3 DNA: TGTGCCAGCAGCGTAACAGTGACTAGCGGACAAGAGACCCAGTACTTC
J gene: TRBJ1-5; clone size: -; V gene: TRBV6-5; D gene: -; CDR3 protein: CASRSSLNQPQHF; CDR3 DNA: TGTGCCAGCAGATCCAGCCTTAATCAGCCCCAGCATTTT
J gene: TRBJ2-5; clone size: few; V gene: TRBV11-2; D gene: -; CDR3 protein: CASSLDRAHGLNF; CDR3 DNA: TGTGCCAGCAGCTTAGATCGAGCCCATGGATTGAACTTC
J gene: TRBJ2-3; clone size: -; V gene: TRBV2; D gene: -; CDR3 protein: CASTGQGSISDTQYF; CDR3 DNA: TGTGCCAGCACGGGCCAGGGAAGCATTTCAGATACGCAGTATTTT
J gene: TRBJ2-7; clone size: -; V gene: TRBV18; D gene: -; CDR3 protein: CASSPGPLVVYEQYF; CDR3 DNA: TGTGCCAGCTCACCAGGACCCTTGGTTGTCTACGAGCAGTACTTC
J gene: TRBJ1-1; clone size: many; V gene: TRBV6-1; D gene: -; CDR3 protein: CASSGVNTEAFF; CDR3 DNA: TGTGCCAGCAGTGGGGTGAACACTGAAGCTTTCTTT
J gene: TRBJ1-2; clone size: -; V gene: TRBV14; D gene: -; CDR3 protein: CASSQGVLNYGYTF; CDR3 DNA: TGTGCCAGCAGCCAAGGGGTCCTTAACTATGGCTACACCTTC
J gene: TRBJ2-7; clone size: -; V gene: TRBV20-1; D gene: TRBD1; CDR3 protein: CSANQYPGQGAYEQYF; CDR3 DNA: TGCAGTGCCAATCAATATCCGGGACAGGGGGCCTACGAGCAGTACTTC
J gene: TRBJ2-3; clone size: many; V gene: TRBV18; D gene: TRBD2; CDR3 protein: CASSLGLAVADTQYF; CDR3 DNA: TGTGCCAGCTCACTCGGACTAGCGGTCGCAGATACGCAGTATTTT
J gene: TRBJ2-7; clone size: -; V gene: TRBV11-2; D gene: TRBD1; CDR3 protein: CASSLYAGTGPSYEQYF; CDR3 DNA: TGTGCCAGCAGCTTATATGCCGGGACAGGACCGTCCTACGAGCAGTACTTC
J gene: TRBJ2-7; clone size: many; V gene: TRBV11-1; D gene: TRBD2; CDR3 protein: CASSLSTSRSYEQYF; CDR3 DNA: TGTGCCAGCAGCTTATCGACTAGCCGGTCCTACGAGCAGTACTTC
J gene: TRBJ2-3; clone size: many; V gene: TRBV11-2; D gene: TRBD2; CDR3 protein: CASSFWGGGPDTQYF; CDR3 DNA: TGTGCCAGCAGCTTTTGGGGCGGGGGGCCAGATACGCAGTATTTT
J gene: TRBJ2-3; clone size: -; V gene: TRBV18; D gene: -; CDR3 protein: CASSPPGTIIQYF; CDR3 DNA: TGTGCCAGCTCACCACCCGGGACCATTATCCAGTATTTT
J gene: TRBJ1-1; clone size: -; V gene: TRBV7-3; D gene: TRBD1; CDR3 protein: CASSPRGGAISTTEAFF; CDR3 DNA: TGTGCCAGCAGCCCGAGAGGGGGCGCGATTAGTACCACTGAAGCTTTCTTT
J gene: TRBJ2-7; clone size: -; V gene: TRBV19; D gene: -; CDR3 protein: CASSMVGTGGEQYF; CDR3 DNA: TGTGCCAGTAGTATGGTTGGAACAGGCGGCGAGCAGTACTTC